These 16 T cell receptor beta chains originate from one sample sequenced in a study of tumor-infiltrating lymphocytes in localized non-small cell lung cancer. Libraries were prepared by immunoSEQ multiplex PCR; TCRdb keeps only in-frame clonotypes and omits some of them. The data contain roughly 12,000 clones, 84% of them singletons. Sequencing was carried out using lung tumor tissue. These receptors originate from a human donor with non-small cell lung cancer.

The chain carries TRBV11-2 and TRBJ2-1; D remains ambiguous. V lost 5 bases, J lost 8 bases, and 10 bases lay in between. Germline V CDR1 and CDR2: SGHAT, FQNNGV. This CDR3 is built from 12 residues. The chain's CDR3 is CASSQQWDEQFF. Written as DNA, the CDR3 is TGTGCCAGCAGCCAACAGTGGGATGAGCAGTTCTTC.

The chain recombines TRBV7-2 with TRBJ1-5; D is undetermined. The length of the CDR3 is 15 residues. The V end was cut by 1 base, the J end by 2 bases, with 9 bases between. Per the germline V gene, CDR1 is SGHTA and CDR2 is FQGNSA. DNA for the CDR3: TGTGCCAGCAGCTTAGTCCAAAAGGGCAATCAGCCCCAGCATTTT. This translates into CASSLVQKGNQPQHF.

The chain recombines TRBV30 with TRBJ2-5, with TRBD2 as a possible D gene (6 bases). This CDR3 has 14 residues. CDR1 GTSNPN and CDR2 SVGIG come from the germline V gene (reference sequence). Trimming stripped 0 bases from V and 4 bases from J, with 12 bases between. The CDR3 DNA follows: TGTGCCTGGAGTGTCGGAGGGGCAGGAGAGACCCAGTACTTC. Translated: CAWSVGGAGETQYF.

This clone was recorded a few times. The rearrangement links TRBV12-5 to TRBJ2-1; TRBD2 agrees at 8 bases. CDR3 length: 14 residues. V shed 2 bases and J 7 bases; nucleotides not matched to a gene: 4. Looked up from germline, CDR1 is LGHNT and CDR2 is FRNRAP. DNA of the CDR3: TGTGCTAGTGGTTTGTTGGCGGGGGGAAATGAGCAGTTCTTC. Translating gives CASGLLAGGNEQFF.

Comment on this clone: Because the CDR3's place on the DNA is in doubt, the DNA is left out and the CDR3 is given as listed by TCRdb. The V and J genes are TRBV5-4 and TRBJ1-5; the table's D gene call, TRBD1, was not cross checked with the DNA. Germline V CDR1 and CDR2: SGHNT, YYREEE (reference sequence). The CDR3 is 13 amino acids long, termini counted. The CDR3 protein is CASSWGQGSPKHF.

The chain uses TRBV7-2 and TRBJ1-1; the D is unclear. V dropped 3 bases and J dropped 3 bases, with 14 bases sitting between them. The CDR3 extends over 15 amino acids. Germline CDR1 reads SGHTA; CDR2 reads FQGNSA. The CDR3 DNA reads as TGTGCCAGCAGCTTCTGGGGTATTAGGGACACTGAAGCTTTCTTT. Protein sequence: CASSFWGIRDTEAFF.

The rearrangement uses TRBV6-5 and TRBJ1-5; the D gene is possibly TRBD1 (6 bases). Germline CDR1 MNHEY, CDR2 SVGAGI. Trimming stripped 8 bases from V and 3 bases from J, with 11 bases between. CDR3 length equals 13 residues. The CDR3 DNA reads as TGTGCCAGCCAGGGGCAGTACAATCAGCCCCAGCATTTT. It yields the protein CASQGQYNQPQHF.

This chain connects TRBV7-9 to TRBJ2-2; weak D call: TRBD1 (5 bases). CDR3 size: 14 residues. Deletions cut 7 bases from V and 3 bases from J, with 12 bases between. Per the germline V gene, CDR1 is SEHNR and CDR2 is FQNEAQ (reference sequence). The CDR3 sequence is CASMQGWDTGELFF. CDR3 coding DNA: TGTGCCAGCATGCAGGGTTGGGACACCGGGGAGCTGTTTTTT.

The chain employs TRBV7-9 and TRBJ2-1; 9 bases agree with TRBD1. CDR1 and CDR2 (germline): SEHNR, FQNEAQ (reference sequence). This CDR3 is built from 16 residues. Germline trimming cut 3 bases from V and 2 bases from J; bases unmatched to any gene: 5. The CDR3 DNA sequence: TGTGCCAGCAGCTTCGGGACAGGGAGCACCTACAATGAGCAGTTCTTC. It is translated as CASSFGTGSTYNEQFF.

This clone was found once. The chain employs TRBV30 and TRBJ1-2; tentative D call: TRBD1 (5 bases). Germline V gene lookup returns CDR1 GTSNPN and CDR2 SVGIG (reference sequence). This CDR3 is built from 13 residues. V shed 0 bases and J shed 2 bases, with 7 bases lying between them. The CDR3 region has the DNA TGTGCCTGGAGTGTGGGGCAGAACTATGGCTACACCTTC. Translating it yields CAWSVGQNYGYTF.

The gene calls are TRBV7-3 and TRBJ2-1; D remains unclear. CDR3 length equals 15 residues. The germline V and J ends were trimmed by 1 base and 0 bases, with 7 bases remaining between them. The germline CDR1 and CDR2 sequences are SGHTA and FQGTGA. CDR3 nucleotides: TGTGCCAGCAGCTTAAGGTTTAGCTCCTACAATGAGCAGTTCTTC. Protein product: CASSLRFSSYNEQFF.

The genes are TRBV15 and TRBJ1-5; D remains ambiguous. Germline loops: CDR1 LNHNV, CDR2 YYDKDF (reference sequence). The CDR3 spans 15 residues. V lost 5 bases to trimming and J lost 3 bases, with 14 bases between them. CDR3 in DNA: TGTGCCACCAGCGGTTCGGGAACACCCAATCAGCCCCAGCATTTT. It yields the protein CATSGSGTPNQPQHF.

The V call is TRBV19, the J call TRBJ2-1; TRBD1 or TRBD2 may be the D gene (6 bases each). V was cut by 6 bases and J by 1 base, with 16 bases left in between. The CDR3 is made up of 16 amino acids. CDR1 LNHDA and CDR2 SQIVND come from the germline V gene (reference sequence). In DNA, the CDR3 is TGTGCCAGTAGAGCGGGCAGGGGTAAGTCCTACAATGAGCAGTTCTTC. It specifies CASRAGRGKSYNEQFF.

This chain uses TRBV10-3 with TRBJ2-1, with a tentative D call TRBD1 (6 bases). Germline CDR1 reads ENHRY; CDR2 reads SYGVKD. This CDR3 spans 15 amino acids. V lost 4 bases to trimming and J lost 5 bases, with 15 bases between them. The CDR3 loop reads CAISVRQGTNNEQFF. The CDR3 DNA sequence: TGTGCCATCAGTGTTCGCCAGGGGACCAACAATGAGCAGTTCTTC.

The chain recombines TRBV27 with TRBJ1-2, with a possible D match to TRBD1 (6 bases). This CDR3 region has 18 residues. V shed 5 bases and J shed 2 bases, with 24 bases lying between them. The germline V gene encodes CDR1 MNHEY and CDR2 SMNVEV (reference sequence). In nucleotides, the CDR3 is TGTGCCAGCAGTCGAACGCCCAACACAGGGCGCGCAAACTATGGCTACACCTTC. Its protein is CASSRTPNTGRANYGYTF.

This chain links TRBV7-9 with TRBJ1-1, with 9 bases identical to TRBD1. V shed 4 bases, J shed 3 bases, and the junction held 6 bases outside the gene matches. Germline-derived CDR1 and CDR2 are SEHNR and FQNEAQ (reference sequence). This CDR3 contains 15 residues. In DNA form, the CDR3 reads TGTGCCAGCAGCTCAACAGGGGGCTCGGACACTGAAGCTTTCTTT. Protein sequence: CASSSTGGSDTEAFF. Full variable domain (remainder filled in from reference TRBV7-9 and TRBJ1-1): DTGVSQNPRHKITKRGQNVTFRCDPISEHNRLYWYRQTLGQGPEFLTYFQNEAQLEKSRLLSDRFSAERPKGSFSTLEIQRTEQGDSAMYLCASSSTGGSDTEAFFGQGTRLTVV.